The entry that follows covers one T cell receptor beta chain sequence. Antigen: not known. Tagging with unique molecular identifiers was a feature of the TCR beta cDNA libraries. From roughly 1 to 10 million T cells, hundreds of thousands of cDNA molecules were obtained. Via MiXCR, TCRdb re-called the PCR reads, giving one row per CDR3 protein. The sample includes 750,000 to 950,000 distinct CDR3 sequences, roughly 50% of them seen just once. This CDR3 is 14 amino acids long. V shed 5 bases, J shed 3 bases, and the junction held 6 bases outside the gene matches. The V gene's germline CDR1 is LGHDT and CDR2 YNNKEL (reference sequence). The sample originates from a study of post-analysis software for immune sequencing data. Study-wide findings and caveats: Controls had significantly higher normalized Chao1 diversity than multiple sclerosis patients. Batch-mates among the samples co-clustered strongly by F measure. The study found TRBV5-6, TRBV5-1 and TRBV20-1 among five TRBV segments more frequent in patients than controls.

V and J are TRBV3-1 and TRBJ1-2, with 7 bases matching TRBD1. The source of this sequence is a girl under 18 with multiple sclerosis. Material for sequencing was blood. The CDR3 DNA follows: TGTGCCAGCAGCATGACAGGGCTGGACTATGGCTACACCTTC. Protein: CASSMTGLDYGYTF.